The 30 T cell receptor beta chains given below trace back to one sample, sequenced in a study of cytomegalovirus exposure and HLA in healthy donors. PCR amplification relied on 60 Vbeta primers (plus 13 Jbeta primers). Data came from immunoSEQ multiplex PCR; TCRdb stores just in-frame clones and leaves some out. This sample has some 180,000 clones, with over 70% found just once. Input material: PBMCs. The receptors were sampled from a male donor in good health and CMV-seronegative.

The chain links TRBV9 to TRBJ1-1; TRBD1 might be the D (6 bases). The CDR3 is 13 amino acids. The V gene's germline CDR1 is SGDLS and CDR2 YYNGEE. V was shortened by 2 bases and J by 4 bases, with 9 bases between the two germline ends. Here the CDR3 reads CASSVLQGTEAFF. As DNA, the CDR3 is TGTGCCAGCAGCGTGTTACAGGGCACTGAAGCTTTCTTT.

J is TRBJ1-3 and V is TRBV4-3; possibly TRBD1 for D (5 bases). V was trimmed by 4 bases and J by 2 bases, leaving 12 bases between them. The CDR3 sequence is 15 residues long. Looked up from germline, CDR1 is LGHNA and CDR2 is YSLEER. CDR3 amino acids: CASSRAKDTGNTIYF. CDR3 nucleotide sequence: TGCGCCAGCAGCCGAGCCAAGGACACTGGAAACACCATATATTTT.

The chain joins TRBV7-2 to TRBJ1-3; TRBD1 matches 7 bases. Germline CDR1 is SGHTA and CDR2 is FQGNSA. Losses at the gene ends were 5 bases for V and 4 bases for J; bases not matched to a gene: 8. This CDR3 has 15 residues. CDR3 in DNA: TGTGCCAGCAGCCCCATGGGACAGTCGGGAAACACCATATATTTT. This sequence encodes CASSPMGQSGNTIYF.

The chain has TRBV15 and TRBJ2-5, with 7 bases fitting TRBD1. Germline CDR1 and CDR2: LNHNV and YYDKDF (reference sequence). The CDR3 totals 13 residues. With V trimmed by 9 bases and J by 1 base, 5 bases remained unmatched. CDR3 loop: CATSQGVQETQYF. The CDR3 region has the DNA TGTGCCACGAGTCAGGGGGTCCAAGAGACCCAGTACTTC.

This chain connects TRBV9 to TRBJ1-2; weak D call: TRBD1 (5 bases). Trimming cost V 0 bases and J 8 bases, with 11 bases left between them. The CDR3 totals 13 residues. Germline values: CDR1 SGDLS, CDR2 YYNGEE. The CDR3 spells CASSVAARGGYTF. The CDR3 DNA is TGTGCCAGCAGCGTAGCCGCCCGGGGGGGCTACACCTTC. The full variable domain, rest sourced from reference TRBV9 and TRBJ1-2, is DSGVTQTPKHLITATGQRVTLRCSPRSGDLSVYWYQQSLDQGLQFLIQYYNGEERAKGNILERFSAQQFPDLHSELNLSSLELGDSALYFCASSVAARGGYTFGSGTRLTVV.

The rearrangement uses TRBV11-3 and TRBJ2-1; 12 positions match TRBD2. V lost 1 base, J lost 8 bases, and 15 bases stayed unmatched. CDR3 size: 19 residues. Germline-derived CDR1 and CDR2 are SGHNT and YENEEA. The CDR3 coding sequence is TGTGCCAGCAGCTTAGGAAGGACTAGCGGGATTGGTCGGTCAGATGAGCAGTTCTTC. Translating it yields CASSLGRTSGIGRSDEQFF. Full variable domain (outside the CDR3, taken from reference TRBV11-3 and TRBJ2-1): EAGVVQSPRYKIIEKKQPVAFWCNPISGHNTLYWYLQNLGQGPELLIRYENEEAVDDSQLPKDRFSAERLKGVDSTLKIQPAELGDSAVYLCASSLGRTSGIGRSDEQFFGPGTRLTVL.

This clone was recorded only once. The CDR3 protein is CASSYEVPEAFF. CDR3 in DNA: TGTGCCAGCAGTTACGAGGTCCCTGAAGCTTTCTTT. The chain is built from TRBV6-6 and TRBJ1-1, with D uncertain. V was cut by 2 bases and J by 6 bases, with 7 bases left in between. The V gene's germline CDR1 is MNHNY and CDR2 SVGAGI (reference sequence). CDR3 length: 12 amino acids.

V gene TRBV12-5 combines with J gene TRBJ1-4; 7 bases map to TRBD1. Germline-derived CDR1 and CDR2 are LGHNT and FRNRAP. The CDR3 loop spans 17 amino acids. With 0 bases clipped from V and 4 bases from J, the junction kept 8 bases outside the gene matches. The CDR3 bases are TGTGCTAGTGGTTTGGTTCCTCCGGGACAGCATAATGAAAAACTGTTTTTT. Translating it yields CASGLVPPGQHNEKLFF. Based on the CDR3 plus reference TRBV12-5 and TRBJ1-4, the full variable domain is DARVTQTPRHKVTEMGQEVTMRCQPILGHNTVFWYRQTMMQGLELLAYFRNRAPLDDSGMPKDRFSAEMPDATLATLKIQPSEPRDSAVYFCASGLVPPGQHNEKLFFGSGTQLSVL.

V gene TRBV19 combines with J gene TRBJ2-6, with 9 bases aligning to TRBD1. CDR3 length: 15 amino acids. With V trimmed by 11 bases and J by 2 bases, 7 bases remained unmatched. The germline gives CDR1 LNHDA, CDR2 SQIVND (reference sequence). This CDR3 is CAAGRDRAGANVLTF. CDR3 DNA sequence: TGTGCCGCGGGTCGGGACAGGGCTGGGGCCAACGTCCTGACTTTC.

CDR3 sequence (DNA): TGCGCCAGCAGAGCTAGCGGGGGTTACCCTTACAATGAGCAGTTCTTC. Its protein is CASRASGGYPYNEQFF. The rearrangement joins TRBV4-1 to TRBJ2-1; 10 positions match TRBD2. V shed 6 bases, J shed 4 bases, and the junction held 9 bases outside the gene matches. CDR1 MGHRA and CDR2 YSYEKL come from the germline V gene. The CDR3 has 16 amino acids.

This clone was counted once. CDR3: CAISELAGGVEQYF. CDR3 in DNA: TGTGCCATCAGTGAACTAGCGGGAGGGGTCGAGCAGTACTTC. The chain is built from TRBV10-3 and TRBJ2-7, with 13 bases lining up with TRBD2. CDR1 and CDR2 from the germline V gene are ENHRY and SYGVKD. After removal of 3 bases from V and 6 bases from J, the junction contained 2 bases not matched to a gene. This CDR3 spans 14 amino acids.

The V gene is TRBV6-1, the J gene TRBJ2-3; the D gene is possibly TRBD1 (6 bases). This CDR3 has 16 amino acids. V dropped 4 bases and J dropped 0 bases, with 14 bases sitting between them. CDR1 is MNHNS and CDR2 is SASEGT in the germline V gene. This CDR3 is CASSVLQGVSTDTQYF. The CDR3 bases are TGTGCCAGCAGTGTATTACAGGGCGTTAGCACAGATACGCAGTATTTT.

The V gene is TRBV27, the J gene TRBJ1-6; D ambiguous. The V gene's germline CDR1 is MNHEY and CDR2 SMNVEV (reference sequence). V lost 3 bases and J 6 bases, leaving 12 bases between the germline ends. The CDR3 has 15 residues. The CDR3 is CASSFLALGNSPLHF. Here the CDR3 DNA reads TGTGCCAGCAGTTTTTTGGCTCTAGGTAATTCACCCCTCCACTTT.

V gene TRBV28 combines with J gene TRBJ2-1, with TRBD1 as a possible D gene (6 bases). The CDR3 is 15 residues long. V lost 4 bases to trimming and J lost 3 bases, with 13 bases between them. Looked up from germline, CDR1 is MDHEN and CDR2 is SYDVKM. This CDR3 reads CASSYEGDFYNEQFF. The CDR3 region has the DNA TGTGCCAGCAGTTACGAGGGGGATTTCTACAATGAGCAGTTCTTC.

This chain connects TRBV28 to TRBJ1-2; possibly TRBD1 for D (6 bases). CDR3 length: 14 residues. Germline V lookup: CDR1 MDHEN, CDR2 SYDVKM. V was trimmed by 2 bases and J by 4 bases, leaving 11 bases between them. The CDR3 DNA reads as TGTGCCAGCAGTTTAATGGGGGCAGCCTATGGCTACACCTTC. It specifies CASSLMGAAYGYTF.

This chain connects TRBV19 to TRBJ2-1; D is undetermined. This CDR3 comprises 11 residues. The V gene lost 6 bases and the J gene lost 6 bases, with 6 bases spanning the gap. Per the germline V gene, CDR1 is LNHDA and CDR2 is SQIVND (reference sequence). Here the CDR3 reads CASSFGNEQFF. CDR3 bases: TGTGCCAGTAGCTTCGGCAATGAGCAGTTCTTC.

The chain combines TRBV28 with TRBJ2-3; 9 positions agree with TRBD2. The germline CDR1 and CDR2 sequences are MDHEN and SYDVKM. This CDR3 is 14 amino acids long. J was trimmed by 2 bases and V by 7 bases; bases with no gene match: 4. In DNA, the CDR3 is TGTGCCAGCACGACTAGCGGTTTCACAGATACGCAGTATTTT. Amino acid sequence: CASTTSGFTDTQYF.

CDR3 amino acids: CASSLSEGVGYTF. CDR3 bases: TGTGCCAGCAGTTTATCAGAGGGAGTAGGCTACACCTTC. This chain joins TRBV27 and TRBJ1-2, with D unresolved. From germline, CDR1 is MNHEY and CDR2 SMNVEV (reference sequence). CDR3 length: 13 residues. V was trimmed by 0 bases and J by 8 bases, leaving 10 bases between them.

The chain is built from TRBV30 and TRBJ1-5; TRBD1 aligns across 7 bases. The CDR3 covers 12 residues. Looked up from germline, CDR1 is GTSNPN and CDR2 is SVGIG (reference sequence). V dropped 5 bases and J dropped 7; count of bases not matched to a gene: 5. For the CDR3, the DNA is TGTGCCTGGGACAGGGCGGGACAGCCCCAGCATTTT. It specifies CAWDRAGQPQHF.

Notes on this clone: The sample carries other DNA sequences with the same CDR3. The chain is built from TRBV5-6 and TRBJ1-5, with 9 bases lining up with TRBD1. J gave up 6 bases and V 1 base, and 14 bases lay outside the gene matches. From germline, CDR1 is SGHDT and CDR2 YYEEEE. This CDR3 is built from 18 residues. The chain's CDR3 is CASSLFSSGQGSSQPQHF. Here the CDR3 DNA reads TGTGCCAGCAGCTTGTTTTCGTCGGGACAGGGTTCGAGTCAGCCCCAGCATTTT.

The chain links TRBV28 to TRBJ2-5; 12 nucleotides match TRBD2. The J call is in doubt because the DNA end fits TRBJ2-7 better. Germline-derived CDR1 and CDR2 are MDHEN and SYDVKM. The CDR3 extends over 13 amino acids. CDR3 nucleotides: TGTGCCAGCAGTTTGGGACTAGCGGGCGAGCAGTACTTC. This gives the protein CASSLGLAGEQYF.

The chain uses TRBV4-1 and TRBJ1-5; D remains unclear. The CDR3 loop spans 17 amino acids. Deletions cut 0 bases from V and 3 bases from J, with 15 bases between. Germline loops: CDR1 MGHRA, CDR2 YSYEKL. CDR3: CASSQEAAWGINQPQHF. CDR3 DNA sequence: TGCGCCAGCAGCCAAGAAGCGGCCTGGGGAATCAATCAGCCCCAGCATTTT.

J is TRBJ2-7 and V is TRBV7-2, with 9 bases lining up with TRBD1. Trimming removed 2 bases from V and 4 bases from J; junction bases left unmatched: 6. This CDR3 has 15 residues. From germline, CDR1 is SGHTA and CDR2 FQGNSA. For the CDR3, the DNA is TGTGCCAGCAGCTTAACAGGGACAGGGTTGTACGAGCAGTACTTC. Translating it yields CASSLTGTGLYEQYF.

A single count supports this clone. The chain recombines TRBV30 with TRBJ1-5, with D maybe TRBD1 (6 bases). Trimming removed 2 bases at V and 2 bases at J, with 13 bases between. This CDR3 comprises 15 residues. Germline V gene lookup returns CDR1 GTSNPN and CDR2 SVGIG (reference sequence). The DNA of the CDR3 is TGTGCCTGGAGTCTGGGGGCGGTTGGCAATCAGCCCCAGCATTTT. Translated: CAWSLGAVGNQPQHF.

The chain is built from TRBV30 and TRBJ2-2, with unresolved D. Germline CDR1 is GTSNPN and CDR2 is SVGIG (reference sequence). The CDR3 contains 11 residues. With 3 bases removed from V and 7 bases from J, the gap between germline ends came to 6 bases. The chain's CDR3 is CAWSRGGELFF. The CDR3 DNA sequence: TGTGCCTGGAGCCGAGGCGGGGAGCTGTTTTTT.

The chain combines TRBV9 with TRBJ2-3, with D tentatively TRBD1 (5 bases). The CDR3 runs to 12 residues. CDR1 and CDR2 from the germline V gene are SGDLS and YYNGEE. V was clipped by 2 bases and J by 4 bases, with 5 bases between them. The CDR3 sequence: CASSVRADTQYF. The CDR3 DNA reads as TGTGCCAGCAGCGTCAGGGCAGATACGCAGTATTTT. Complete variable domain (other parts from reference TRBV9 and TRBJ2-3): DSGVTQTPKHLITATGQRVTLRCSPRSGDLSVYWYQQSLDQGLQFLIQYYNGEERAKGNILERFSAQQFPDLHSELNLSSLELGDSALYFCASSVRADTQYFGPGTRLTVL.

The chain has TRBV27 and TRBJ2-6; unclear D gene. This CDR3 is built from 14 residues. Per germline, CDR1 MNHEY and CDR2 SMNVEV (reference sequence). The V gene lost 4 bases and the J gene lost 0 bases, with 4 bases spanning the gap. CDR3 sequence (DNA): TGTGCCAGCAGTTGGCTCTCTGGGGCCAACGTCCTGACTTTC. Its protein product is CASSWLSGANVLTF.

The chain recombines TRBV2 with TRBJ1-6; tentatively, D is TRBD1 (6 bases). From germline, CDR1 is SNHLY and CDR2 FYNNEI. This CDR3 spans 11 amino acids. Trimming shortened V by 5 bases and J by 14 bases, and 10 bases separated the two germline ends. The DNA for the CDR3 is TGTGCCAGCAGTACAGGGTTCTCCCTCCACTTT. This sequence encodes CASSTGFSLHF.

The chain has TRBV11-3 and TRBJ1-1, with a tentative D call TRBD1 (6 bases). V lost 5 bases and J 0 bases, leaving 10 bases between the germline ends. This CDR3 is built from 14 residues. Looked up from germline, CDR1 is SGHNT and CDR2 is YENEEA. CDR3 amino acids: CASSRTGLNTEAFF. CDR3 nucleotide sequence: TGTGCCAGCAGCCGAACAGGGTTGAACACTGAAGCTTTCTTT.

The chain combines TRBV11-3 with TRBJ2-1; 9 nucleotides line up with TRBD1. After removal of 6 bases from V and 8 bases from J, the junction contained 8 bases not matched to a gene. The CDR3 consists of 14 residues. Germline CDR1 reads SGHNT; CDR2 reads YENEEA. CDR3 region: CASSIQGAGDEQFF. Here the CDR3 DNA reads TGTGCCAGCAGTATACAGGGGGCGGGGGATGAGCAGTTCTTC.